What follows is one TCR beta chain and its context. The junction does not match germline at one end; this may be a read error. These data come from a study of tumor-infiltrating lymphocytes in primary liver carcinoma. Germline CDR1 is MNHEY and CDR2 is SVGAGI. This CDR3 has 13 amino acids. Synthesis of TCR beta cDNA was carried out from 500 ng total RNA with a constant-region primer. It was through three nested multiplex PCR rounds of slightly modified ARM-PCR that TCR beta libraries arose. It was with TRBV1-TRBV30 forward primers and a C-beta reverse primer that the first two PCR rounds were run, at around 9 cycles each. One entry per CDR3 protein results from TCRdb running MiXCR on the multiplex PCR reads. In the table there are just over 300,000 distinct CDR3 sequences, about 50% of which are singletons. The source of the blood RNA was unsorted whole blood, and germline DNA was extracted as well.

The origin of this receptor is a woman in her twenties or thirties with primary liver carcinoma and hepatitis B virus infection. Sequencing was performed on peripheral blood. The chain is built from TRBV6-5 and TRBJ1-2; D is perhaps TRBD1 (6 bases). The CDR3 nucleotides are TGTGCCTGCAGTTATTCCAGGGGCTATGGCTACACCTTC. This encodes CACSYSRGYGYTF.